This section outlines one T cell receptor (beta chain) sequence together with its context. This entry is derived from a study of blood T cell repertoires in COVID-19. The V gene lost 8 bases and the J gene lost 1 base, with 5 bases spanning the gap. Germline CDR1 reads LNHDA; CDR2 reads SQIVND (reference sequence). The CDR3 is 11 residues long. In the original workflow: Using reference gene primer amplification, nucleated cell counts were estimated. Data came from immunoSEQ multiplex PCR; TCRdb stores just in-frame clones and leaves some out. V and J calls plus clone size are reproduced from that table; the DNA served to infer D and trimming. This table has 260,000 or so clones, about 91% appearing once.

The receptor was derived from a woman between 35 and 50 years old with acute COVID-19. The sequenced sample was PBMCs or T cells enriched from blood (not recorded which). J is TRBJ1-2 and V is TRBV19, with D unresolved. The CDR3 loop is CASHFNYGYTF. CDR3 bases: TGTGCCAGTCATTTTAACTATGGCTACACCTTC.